These 10 T cell receptor beta chains came from one sample sequenced in a study of beta chain features in type 1 diabetes. The authors reverse transcribed all of the isolated RNA, so sequencing captured expressed TCRB transcripts. Generated by immunoSEQ multiplex PCR, the TCRdb table keeps only in-frame clones and is missing some. Of 130,000 to 150,000 clones in the sample, just over 9% were seen once. Sequenced input: central memory CD4+ T cells from blood. These receptors all come from a young man in good health.

The CDR3 DNA follows: TGTGCCAGCAGCCTGCGTGGGCCCCAGCATTTT. Translating it yields CASSLRGPQHF. This rearrangement joins TRBV28 to TRBJ1-5, with unresolved D. Germline V gene data show CDR1 as MDHEN and CDR2 as SYDVKM. The V end lost 6 bases, the J end lost 9 bases, and 9 bases lay between the germline ends. The CDR3 has 11 amino acids.

The V gene is TRBV5-4, the J gene TRBJ1-2; TRBD1 agrees at 10 bases. Germline V gene lookup returns CDR1 SGHNT and CDR2 YYREEE (reference sequence). The CDR3 is made up of 15 amino acids. V lost 2 bases, J lost 4 bases, and 5 bases stayed unmatched. As DNA, the CDR3 is TGTGCCAGCAGCTTCCCCGGGACAGGGGTCTATGGCTACACCTTC. Its translation is CASSFPGTGVYGYTF.

The table lists this clone with a few counts. This chain links TRBV2 with TRBJ2-1, with 9 bases matching TRBD1. The V and J ends lost 6 bases and 9 bases, in that order; junction bases with no gene match: 6. In germline, CDR1 is SNHLY, CDR2 FYNNEI. CDR3 length: 13 residues. CDR3 coding DNA: TGTGCCAGCAGACAGGGGGCGGTTGGTGAGCAGTTCTTC. As protein: CASRQGAVGEQFF.

This clone was seen more than once but under ten times. This sample also contains other DNA sequences that code for the same CDR3. The chain couples TRBV5-4 to TRBJ2-5; a possible D gene is TRBD2 (5 bases). This CDR3 region has 15 residues. The V gene's germline CDR1 is SGHNT and CDR2 YYREEE (reference sequence). The ends were cut back, 0 bases at V and 2 bases at J, with 11 bases in the middle. The CDR3 protein is CASSLAGRGQETQYF. The CDR3 nucleotides are TGTGCCAGCAGCTTGGCCGGCCGGGGACAAGAGACCCAGTACTTC. Together with reference TRBV5-4 and TRBJ2-5, the CDR3 gives the full variable domain: ETGVTQSPTHLIKTRGQQVTLRCSSQSGHNTVSWYQQALGQGPQFIFQYYREEENGRGNFPPRFSGLQFPNYSSELNVNALELDDSALYLCASSLAGRGQETQYFGPGTRLLVL.

The chain couples TRBV7-3 to TRBJ2-1, with D perhaps matching TRBD1 (6 bases). This CDR3 contains 16 residues. The germline gives CDR1 SGHTA, CDR2 FQGTGA. V dropped 4 bases and J dropped 2 bases, with 15 bases sitting between them. CDR3 sequence (DNA): TGTGCCAGCAGCTCACAGGGTACGATGACCTACAATGAGCAGTTCTTC. It yields the protein CASSSQGTMTYNEQFF.

This chain joins TRBV7-3 and TRBJ2-1, with 10 bases that match TRBD2. Germline trimming cut 5 bases from V and 6 bases from J; bases unmatched to any gene: 10. The CDR3 contains 16 residues. In germline, CDR1 is SGHTA, CDR2 FQGTGA. The CDR3 bases are TGTGCCAGCAGCCGAGGTTTACTAGCGGGGCTCAATGAGCAGTTCTTC. Translating it yields CASSRGLLAGLNEQFF.

The chain has TRBV11-2 and TRBJ2-7, with D possibly being TRBD1 (8 bases). There are 16 residues in the CDR3. Germline values: CDR1 SGHAT, CDR2 FQNNGV. V shed 4 bases and J shed 4 bases, with 20 bases lying between them. CDR3: CASSSRTGRGLYEQYF. Here the CDR3 DNA reads TGTGCCAGCAGCTCTCGGACAGGGAGGGGGTTATACGAGCAGTACTTC.

V usage is TRBV4-3 and J usage is TRBJ2-2, with 7 bases that match TRBD2. CDR1 and CDR2 from the germline V gene are LGHNA and YSLEER. V trimming: 0 bases; J trimming: 0 bases; junction bases outside the gene matches: 4. This CDR3 contains 17 residues. This CDR3 reads CASSQDRGDSNTGELFF. DNA for the CDR3: TGCGCCAGCAGCCAAGATCGGGGGGACTCGAACACCGGGGAGCTGTTTTTT.

This clone was seen at least ten times. This sequence joins TRBV7-2 and TRBJ2-1, with 13 bases identical to TRBD2. The CDR3 extends over 15 amino acids. Germline lookup yields CDR1 SGHTA and CDR2 FQGNSA. V was clipped by 7 bases and J by 5 bases; unmatched bases: 5. The CDR3 bases are TGTGCCAGCATCGTCGGACTAGCGGGGGACAATGAGCAGTTCTTC. Its protein product is CASIVGLAGDNEQFF.

This clone was counted between two and nine times. Written as DNA, the CDR3 is TGTGCCAGTAGTCTTTCCAGGGGGCTGTCAATTGAGCAGTTCTTC. Its protein product is CASSLSRGLSIEQFF. The gene calls are TRBV19 and TRBJ2-1; 8 nucleotides match TRBD1. The CDR3 covers 15 residues. V gave up 5 bases and J gave up 9 bases; unmatched junction bases: 12. CDR1 is LNHDA and CDR2 is SQIVND in the germline V gene (reference sequence).